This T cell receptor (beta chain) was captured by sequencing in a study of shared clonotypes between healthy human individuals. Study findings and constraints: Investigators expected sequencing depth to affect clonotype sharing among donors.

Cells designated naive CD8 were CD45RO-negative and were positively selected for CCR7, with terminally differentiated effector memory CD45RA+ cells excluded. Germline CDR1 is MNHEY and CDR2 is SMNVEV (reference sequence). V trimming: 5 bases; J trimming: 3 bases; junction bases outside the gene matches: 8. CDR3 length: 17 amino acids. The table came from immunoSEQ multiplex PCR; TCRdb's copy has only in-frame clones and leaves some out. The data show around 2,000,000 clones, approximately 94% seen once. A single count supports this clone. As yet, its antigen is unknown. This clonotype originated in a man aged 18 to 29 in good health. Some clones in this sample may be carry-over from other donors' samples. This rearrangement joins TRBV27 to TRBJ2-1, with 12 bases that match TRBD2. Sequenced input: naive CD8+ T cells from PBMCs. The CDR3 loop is CASSIPGTSGHYNEQFF. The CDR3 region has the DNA TGTGCCAGCAGTATTCCCGGGACTAGCGGGCACTACAATGAGCAGTTCTTC.